This entry lists 18 T cell receptor beta chains sequenced from one sample in a study of PD-1 blockade in classical Hodgkin lymphoma. TCRdb's copy holds only in-frame clones and misses some; the assay was immunoSEQ multiplex PCR. The sample shows 50,000 to 65,000 clones, about 92% of them seen only once. Documented time point: cycle 4 day 1 (C4D1), after 6 weeks of nivolumab. Autologous stem cell transplantation was followed by relapse in every patient, and brentuximab vedotin exposure varied. Sequencing was performed on peripheral blood mononuclear cells (PBMCs), taken before the fourth cycle of nivolumab. All receptors come from a human donor with classical Hodgkin lymphoma.

The chain employs TRBV9 and TRBJ2-1; maybe TRBD2 (5 bases). Trimming shortened V by 2 bases and J by 5 bases, and 11 bases separated the two germline ends. Germline assignment: CDR1 SGDLS and CDR2 YYNGEE. This CDR3 region has 14 residues. This CDR3 reads CASSVSTTHNEQFF. The CDR3 nucleotides read TGTGCCAGCAGCGTGTCGACTACCCACAATGAGCAGTTCTTC.

The chain joins TRBV7-8 to TRBJ2-7; a weak D match, TRBD1 (5 bases). This CDR3 spans 16 amino acids. Trimming stripped 5 bases from V and 6 bases from J, with 23 bases between. Germline CDR1 is SGHVS and CDR2 is FQNEAQ. CDR3 protein: CASSAPYRKTPSEQYF. CDR3 coding DNA: TGTGCCAGCAGCGCCCCATACAGGAAAACCCCCTCCGAGCAGTACTTC.

The chain has TRBV6-1 and TRBJ2-1; TRBD2 might be the D (6 bases). V was shortened by 0 bases and J by 7 bases, with 7 bases between the two germline ends. The CDR3 sequence is 13 residues long. Germline values: CDR1 MNHNS, CDR2 SASEGT. The CDR3 region has the DNA TGTGCCAGCAGTGAAGCGGGGGGTAATGAGCAGTTCTTC. Translation gives CASSEAGGNEQFF.

V usage is TRBV4-1 and J usage is TRBJ2-3; 8 bases are shared with TRBD1. With 4 bases clipped from V and 4 bases from J, the junction kept 10 bases outside the gene matches. The CDR3 is 16 amino acids. Germline lookup yields CDR1 MGHRA and CDR2 YSYEKL. This chain's CDR3 is CASSLTGGHGADTQYF. The DNA of the CDR3 is TGCGCCAGCAGCCTCACAGGGGGGCATGGTGCAGATACGCAGTATTTT.

The rearrangement joins TRBV28 to TRBJ2-5; the D gene is possibly TRBD2 (5 bases). The J call may be wrong; the DNA end is better matched by TRBJ2-7. CDR3 length equals 14 residues. In germline, CDR1 is MDHEN, CDR2 SYDVKM. CDR3 sequence reads: CASSLVGSSYEQYF. DNA of the CDR3: TGTGCCAGCAGTTTGGTGGGGAGCTCCTACGAGCAGTACTTC.

The rearrangement joins TRBV28 to TRBJ1-4; perhaps TRBD1 as D (5 bases). V was pared by 5 bases and J by 5 bases, with 15 bases between. Germline V gene sequence: CDR1 MDHEN, CDR2 SYDVKM. The CDR3 has 15 amino acids. CDR3 protein: CASSPAAGQNEKLFF. CDR3 nucleotide sequence: TGTGCCAGCAGTCCCGCGGCAGGGCAGAATGAAAAACTGTTTTTT.

V gene TRBV28 combines with J gene TRBJ2-1; 8 bases fit TRBD2. Germline assignment: CDR1 MDHEN and CDR2 SYDVKM. J lost 6 bases, V lost 1 base, and 17 bases had no gene match. CDR3 length: 19 residues. The CDR3 here is CASSLSALRLSGSFNEQFF. The CDR3 coding sequence is TGTGCCAGCAGTTTATCGGCCCTCCGTTTAAGCGGGAGCTTCAATGAGCAGTTCTTC.

This chain joins TRBV19 and TRBJ2-1, with D unresolved. Trimming took 4 bases from V and 5 from J, leaving 12 bases between them. Looked up from germline, CDR1 is LNHDA and CDR2 is SQIVND (reference sequence). CDR3 length equals 14 residues. The CDR3 DNA reads TGTGCCAGTAGTAGTTACAACCTTAACAATGAGCAGTTCTTC. It specifies CASSSYNLNNEQFF. Together with reference TRBV19 and TRBJ2-1, the CDR3 gives the full variable domain: DGGITQSPKYLFRKEGQNVTLSCEQNLNHDAMYWYRQDPGQGLRLIYYSQIVNDFQKGDIAEGYSVSREKKESFPLTVTSAQKNPTAFYLCASSSYNLNNEQFFGPGTRLTVL.

This clone was seen only a few times. The genes are TRBV11-1 and TRBJ2-7; D possibly uses TRBD1 or TRBD2 (5 bases each). The CDR3 has 15 amino acids. Germline V gives CDR1 SGHAT, CDR2 FQDESV (reference sequence). V shed 5 bases and J shed 2 bases, with 16 bases lying between them. This CDR3 is CASSPLGEYTYEQYF. The CDR3 DNA reads as TGTGCCAGCAGCCCACTGGGGGAGTATACCTACGAGCAGTACTTC.

The chain joins TRBV6-4 to TRBJ1-2; D is possibly TRBD1 (5 bases). The CDR3 has 13 residues. V was trimmed by 0 bases and J by 8 bases, leaving 10 bases between them. Germline CDR1 reads MRHNA; CDR2 reads SNTAGT. The CDR3 DNA sequence: TGTGCCAGCAGTGACTCGACGGGGGGGGGCTACACCTTC. The encoded protein is CASSDSTGGGYTF.

The V gene is TRBV19, the J gene TRBJ1-2; D is unresolved. The length of the CDR3 is 14 residues. V dropped 2 bases and J dropped 4 bases, with 11 bases sitting between them. Germline CDR1 reads LNHDA; CDR2 reads SQIVND (reference sequence). CDR3 residues: CASSISVMGYGYTF. The DNA for the CDR3 is TGTGCCAGTAGTATATCGGTTATGGGCTATGGCTACACCTTC.

The V and J genes are TRBV6-1 and TRBJ2-7; the D is unclear. The germline gives CDR1 MNHNS, CDR2 SASEGT. The CDR3 is made up of 14 amino acids. The V and J ends lost 3 bases and 3 bases respectively, with 12 bases between them. In nucleotides, the CDR3 is TGTGCCAGCAGTGACAGGTTATGGGTCTACGAGCAGTACTTC. Translated, it gives CASSDRLWVYEQYF.

The chain recombines TRBV6-5 with TRBJ2-7; TRBD2 aligns across 7 bases. The CDR3 loop spans 15 amino acids. The germline V gene has CDR1 MNHEY and CDR2 SVGAGI. With 0 bases clipped from V and 0 bases from J, the junction kept 2 bases outside the gene matches. CDR3 amino acids: CASSYSGGGSYEQYF. The DNA for the CDR3 is TGTGCCAGCAGTTACTCTGGGGGGGGCTCCTACGAGCAGTACTTC.

This chain connects TRBV18 to TRBJ2-7; perhaps TRBD2 as D (7 bases). This CDR3 comprises 15 residues. V gave up 0 bases and J gave up 4 bases, with 13 bases separating them. Looked up from germline, CDR1 is KGHSH and CDR2 is LQKENI. In DNA form, the CDR3 reads TGTGCCAGCTCACCACCTAGGGGGGGCCTGTACGAGCAGTACTTC. It yields the protein CASSPPRGGLYEQYF.

The chain carries TRBV5-4 and TRBJ2-3; D possibly corresponds to TRBD2 (5 bases). This CDR3 is built from 16 residues. CDR1 and CDR2 (germline): SGHNT, YYREEE (reference sequence). Trimming removed 3 bases from V and 3 bases from J, with 17 bases in between. CDR3 sequence reads: CASSSPRVGSTDTQYF. Here the CDR3 DNA reads TGTGCCAGCAGCTCCCCTCGGGTGGGGAGTACAGATACGCAGTATTTT.

The chain carries TRBV5-1 and TRBJ2-3, with 7 bases that match TRBD1. After removal of 0 bases from V and 2 bases from J, the junction contained 6 bases not matched to a gene. The length of the CDR3 is 16 residues. From germline, CDR1 is SGHRS and CDR2 YFSETQ. The CDR3 is CASSLVTGATTDTQYF. The CDR3 region has the DNA TGCGCCAGCAGCTTGGTAACAGGGGCCACCACAGATACGCAGTATTTT. Drawing the rest from reference TRBV5-1 and TRBJ2-3, the complete variable domain is KAGVTQTPRYLIKTRGQQVTLSCSPISGHRSVSWYQQTPGQGLQFLFEYFSETQRNKGNFPGRFSGRQFSNSRSEMNVSTLELGDSALYLCASSLVTGATTDTQYFGPGTRLTVL.

This sequence joins TRBV4-2 and TRBJ2-5; 9 bases line up with TRBD1. Germline CDR1 LGHNA, CDR2 YNFKEQ. This CDR3 has 16 amino acids. V gave up 0 bases and J gave up 9 bases; unmatched junction bases: 11. The CDR3 protein is CASSQDLGDREYSQYF. CDR3 DNA: TGTGCCAGCAGCCAAGATCTTGGGGACAGGGAGTATTCCCAGTACTTC.

J is TRBJ2-1 and V is TRBV5-4; TRBD2 might be the D (6 bases). Germline CDR1 reads SGHNT; CDR2 reads YYREEE (reference sequence). The ends were cut back, 4 bases at V and 9 bases at J, with 26 bases in the middle. The CDR3 is 17 residues long. CDR3 DNA: TGTGCCAGCAGCACCCTGAGCGCGGAGGGAATGGTTGGTGAGCAGTTCTTC. Translation gives CASSTLSAEGMVGEQFF.